The TCR beta chain under discussion was sequenced for a study of OX40 agonist ivuxolimab in advanced cancers. For the study in its entirety: The costimulatory receptor OX40 (CD134) was targeted by ivuxolimab, a fully human IgG2 agonistic monoclonal antibody. Intravenous ivuxolimab was administered to patients every 2 weeks at six dose levels: 0.01, 0.1, 0.3, 1.5, 3 and 10 mg/kg. Of the approximately 53 patients in dose escalation, around 19 had hepatocellular carcinoma, about 15 had melanoma, 9 had renal cell carcinoma and 9 had head and neck cancer. The dose-escalation cohort was 80% to 90% male with a mean age of about 54 years, ranging from roughly 23 to 79. Prior anti-PD-1, anti-PD-L1 or anti-CTLA-4 therapy was permitted, and about two fifths of dose-escalation patients had received checkpoint inhibitors. Partial responses occurred in three dose-escalation patients: two with cutaneous melanoma and one with hepatocellular carcinoma. The purpose of peripheral TCRbeta sequencing was to test whether ivuxolimab changed TCR sequence diversity and led to clonal T-cell expansion. The monotherapy dose-escalation portion (N ≈ 56 patients) of the phase I ivuxolimab trial is reported in the paper. Paper-wide results and their limitations: After ivuxolimab, expanded clones were on average more numerous among CD8+ T cells than among CD4+ T cells. In the 0.1-3.0 mg/kg groups, partial responders were among the patients with the lowest normalized peripheral clonal expansion, particularly in CD8+ T cells. Low levels of normalized T-cell clonal expansion were also seen in some patients who did not respond. The antigen specificity of the clonally expanded peripheral T cells was not determined. At doses from 0.1 to 3.0 mg/kg, clonal expansion was seen in both CD4+ and CD8+ blood T cells between baseline and week 6.

The CDR3 holds 14 amino acids from the cysteine to the phenylalanine. Here the CDR3 DNA is all that survives: 42 bases in frame from base 1. For sequencing of the TCRbeta CDR3 region, genomic DNA was extracted from the sorted cells. TCRbeta CDR3 regions were sequenced using the immunoSEQ Assay. In its TCRdb copy, this immuneACCESS table keeps in-frame sequences only and misses some clones. Where compared with another copy, unresolved V genes explain less than half of these, and the others have no known cause. Within this sample are 10,000 to 15,000 clones, with around 73% of them counted one time only. The ten largest clones represent just under 40% of the sample. Compared with the rest of its sample, this clone is medium-sized (0.01 to 0.1%). The target of this receptor is not known. Base qualities were left out, and no much larger clone turns up one base away. The trial excluded patients who had a history of autoimmune disease or who were on systemic immunosuppression. Peripheral blood for TCR sequencing was collected from all dose cohorts at baseline, on cycle 4 day 1, and on cycle 7 day 1. The samples were drawn from a first-in-human, open-label, multicenter phase I dose-escalation trial of ivuxolimab. Adults with locally advanced or metastatic melanoma, renal cell carcinoma, hepatocellular carcinoma or head and neck squamous cell carcinoma were enrolled in the trial. Before TCR sequencing, CD4+ and CD8+ T cells were separately sorted from peripheral blood.

This sequence was found in an adult with an advanced solid tumor such as melanoma, head and neck, liver or kidney cancer. Recombination joined TRBV21-1 with TRBJ1-1. TRBV21-1 corresponds to a pseudogene. The material was CD4+ or CD8+ T cells sorted from blood, obtained in a trial of the OX40 agonist ivuxolimab. CDR3 region: CASSKGKRNTEAFF. The DNA sequence is given as TGTGCCAGCAGCAAAGGGAAAAGGAACACTGAAGCTTTCTTT.